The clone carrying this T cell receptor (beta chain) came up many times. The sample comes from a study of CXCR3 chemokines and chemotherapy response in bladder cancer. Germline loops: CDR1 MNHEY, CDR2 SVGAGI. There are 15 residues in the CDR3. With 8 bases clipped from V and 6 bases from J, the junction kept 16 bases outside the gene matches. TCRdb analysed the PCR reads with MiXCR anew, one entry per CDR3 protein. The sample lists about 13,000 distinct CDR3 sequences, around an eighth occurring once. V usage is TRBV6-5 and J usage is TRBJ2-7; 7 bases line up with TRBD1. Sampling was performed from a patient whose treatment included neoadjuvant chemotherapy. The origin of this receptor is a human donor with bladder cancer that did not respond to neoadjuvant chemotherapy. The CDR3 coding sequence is TGTGCCAGCCGGAGCCGGGACAGAGGGGCATTCGAGCAGTACTTC. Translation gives CASRSRDRGAFEQYF.